This T cell receptor beta chain emerged from a study of blood T cells in healthy people across ages. Overall study results and limits: Diversity of TCR beta per million T cells declined in a roughly linear way with age. Researchers report that TCR beta diversity correlated strongly with naive T cell percentage. Relative to aged donors, long-lived donors carried more naive CD4+ cells and displayed higher diversity. Bulk PBMC profiling left naive and antigen-experienced comparisons inconclusive.

As concerns this clonotype: Its antigen is unknown.

Germline V gives CDR1 SGDLS, CDR2 YYNGEE. Deletions cut 2 bases from V and 8 bases from J, with 16 bases between. This CDR3 comprises 14 residues. The second PCR ran roughly 7 to 12 cycles with a sample-barcoded 5' primer and J-beta primers. TCRdb analysed the 5' RACE reads with MiXCR anew, one entry per CDR3 protein. The sample lists around 2 million distinct CDR3 sequences; 35% to 50% were seen once. This receptor was taken from a human donor in good health. The source material was blood. The chain employs TRBV9 and TRBJ1-2, with no clear D. CDR3 loop: CASSVGGNMEGYTF. CDR3 DNA: TGTGCCAGCAGCGTCGGAGGGAACATGGAAGGCTACACCTTC.